This TCR beta chain was found in a study of STAT5B mutations in CD4+ large granular lymphocyte leukemia. The repertoire was sequenced with immunoSEQ multiplex PCR; TCRdb's copy has only in-frame clones and lacks some. The data hold some 40,000 clones, with 65% to 90% observed a single time. In germline, CDR1 is SQVTM, CDR2 ANQGSEA. Trimming shortened V by 6 bases and J by 8 bases, and 7 bases separated the two germline ends. CDR3 length: 9 amino acids. This TCR came from a human donor in good health. This chain links TRBV29-1 with TRBJ1-2; D is ambiguous. The sample consisted of CD4+ T cells from blood buffy coats. CDR3 DNA sequence: TGCAGCGTCACAGAGGGCTACACCTTC. Translating it yields CSVTEGYTF.